These 17 T cell receptor beta chains originate from one sample sequenced in a study of neurological immune-mediated disorders. TCRdb ran MiXCR on the 5' RACE reads and lists one entry per CDR3 protein. The table lists about 120,000 distinct CDR3 sequences, roughly 3.4% of them singletons. The specimen sequenced was PBMCs. The receptors shown here come from a woman in her 30s with multiple sclerosis.

This clonotype was seen many times. This rearrangement joins TRBV20-1 to TRBJ2-5; TRBD2 aligns across 13 bases. The length of the CDR3 is 15 residues. Germline V CDR1 and CDR2: DFQATT, SNEGSKA (reference sequence). The V gene end was trimmed by 6 bases and the J gene end by 4 bases; junction bases not matched to a gene: 8. The CDR3 bases are TGCAGTGCACCCACTAGCGGGGGGGTGAGAGAGACCCAGTACTTC. It yields the protein CSAPTSGGVRETQYF.

This clonotype was counted ten times or more. V is TRBV12-3 or TRBV12-4 and J is TRBJ2-7; 8 nucleotides agree with TRBD2. The length of the CDR3 is 14 residues. V lost 9 bases and J lost 4; bases outside the gene matches: 11. The CDR3: CASLKAGEAYEQYF. CDR3 DNA: TGTGCCAGTTTGAAAGCGGGAGAGGCATACGAGCAGTACTTC.

The chain uses TRBV7-8 and TRBJ2-7; D remains unclear. The CDR3 extends over 12 amino acids. Looked up from germline, CDR1 is SGHVS and CDR2 is FQNEAQ. In DNA form, the CDR3 reads TGTGACAACAGCACCATGAGCTACGAGCAGTACTTC. It yields the protein CDNSTMSYEQYF.

This clonotype was counted at least ten times. The chain employs TRBV12-3 or TRBV12-4 and TRBJ1-2; D is undetermined. Trimming shortened V by 6 bases and J by 4 bases, and 9 bases separated the two germline ends. CDR3 length equals 12 residues. The CDR3 spells CASSPDRYGYTF. CDR3 in DNA: TGTGCCAGCAGCCCGGACCGCTATGGCTACACCTTC.

This clonotype showed up many times. The chain is built from TRBV6-6 and TRBJ1-3; the D gene is possibly TRBD1 (6 bases). V dropped 10 bases and J dropped 0 bases, with 13 bases sitting between them. Germline-derived CDR1 and CDR2 are MNHNY and SVGAGI (reference sequence). This CDR3 region has 14 residues. The chain's CDR3 is CATQEGGSGNTIYF. The CDR3 nucleotides read TGTGCCACCCAAGAAGGGGGCTCTGGAAACACCATATATTTT.

This clonotype has a count of ten or more. This sequence joins TRBV6-6 and TRBJ2-7, with D unclear. Between the trimmed V and J ends, which lost 2 bases and 4 bases, there was a span of 9 bases. Germline assignment: CDR1 MNHNY and CDR2 SVGAGI (reference sequence). This CDR3 region has 13 residues. The CDR3 DNA reads TGTGCCAGCAGTTACGGGGTTTCGTACGAGCAGTACTTC. Amino acids: CASSYGVSYEQYF.

This clonotype has at least ten counts. CDR3: CASSDPGRTYGYTF. DNA of the CDR3: TGTGCCAGCAGTGACCCCGGACGTACTTATGGCTACACCTTC. This chain links TRBV25-1 with TRBJ1-2; no clear D. The CDR3 consists of 14 residues. The germline V gene has CDR1 MGHDK and CDR2 SYGVNS. Trimming removed 3 bases from V and 5 bases from J, with 13 bases in between.

This clonotype was detected ten times or more. The V gene is TRBV15, the J gene TRBJ2-3; D uncertain. The germline gives CDR1 LNHNV, CDR2 YYDKDF (reference sequence). V lost 1 base, J lost 0 bases, and 8 bases lay in between. This CDR3 is 15 amino acids long. In DNA, the CDR3 is TGTGCCACCAGCAGAGGGGTAACTAGCACAGATACGCAGTATTTT. Amino acids: CATSRGVTSTDTQYF.

This sequence joins TRBV5-1 and TRBJ1-2; TRBD1 agrees at 9 bases. V was pared by 4 bases and J by 12 bases, with 10 bases of the junction left unmatched. This CDR3 has 13 amino acids. Germline V gene lookup returns CDR1 SGHRS and CDR2 YFSETQ. CDR3 sequence: CASSPGQGLIHTF. DNA for the CDR3: TGCGCCAGCAGCCCGGGACAGGGACTGATCCACACCTTC.

This clonotype has a count of ten or more. The chain links TRBV20-1 to TRBJ2-1; tentatively, D is TRBD2 (5 bases). Germline V gene lookup returns CDR1 DFQATT and CDR2 SNEGSKA (reference sequence). The CDR3 loop spans 14 amino acids. Deletions cut 6 bases from V and 6 bases from J, with 18 bases between. CDR3 sequence (DNA): TGCAGTGCCCAAAAAAGAGGGCTCGGCAATGAGCAGTTCTTC. It yields the protein CSAQKRGLGNEQFF.

On this clonotype itself: This may be a read error, as it is one base from a much larger clone. V usage is TRBV20-1 and J usage is TRBJ2-1, with D maybe TRBD1 (5 bases). Trimming removed 2 bases from V and 4 bases from J, with 12 bases in between. The CDR3 has 14 residues. Per germline, CDR1 DFQATT and CDR2 SNEGSKA (reference sequence). CDR3: CSARRGTHYNEQFF. The CDR3 region has the DNA TGCAGTGCTAGAAGGGGAACACATTACAATGAGCAGTTCTTC.

This clonotype was counted ten times or more. The CDR3 reads CASSLVGQSTEAFF. DNA for the CDR3: TGTGCCAGCAGTTTAGTGGGACAGAGCACTGAAGCTTTCTTT. The chain employs TRBV12-3 or TRBV12-4 and TRBJ1-1; 7 nucleotides line up with TRBD1. CDR3 length: 14 residues. The J segment lost 4 bases and the V segment lost 1 base, leaving 3 bases of the junction unmatched.

This clonotype was observed at least ten times. The genes are TRBV29-1 and TRBJ2-1, with D tentatively TRBD2 (6 bases). Trimming stripped 1 base from V and 0 bases from J, with 10 bases between. Germline CDR1 SQVTM, CDR2 ANQGSEA. CDR3 length: 15 amino acids. Written as DNA, the CDR3 is TGCAGCGTTGAAGGGACCGGGAGCTCCTACAATGAGCAGTTCTTC. This translates into CSVEGTGSSYNEQFF.

This clonotype came up many times. V and J are TRBV5-1 and TRBJ2-2; no clear D gene. CDR3 length: 12 amino acids. V lost 1 base and J lost 7, with 5 bases in between. Germline values: CDR1 SGHRS, CDR2 YFSETQ. The CDR3 DNA reads as TGCGCCAGCAGCTTGTACGGCGGGGAGCTGTTTTTT. Translated: CASSLYGGELFF.

The chain joins TRBV12-3 or TRBV12-4 to TRBJ1-2; D call uncertain. The V end was cut by 5 bases, the J end by 4 bases, with 14 bases between. The CDR3 loop spans 14 amino acids. This CDR3 is CASSPVYRLYGYTF. CDR3 nucleotides: TGTGCCAGCAGTCCCGTGTACCGACTCTATGGCTACACCTTC.

This clonotype was seen many times. V usage is TRBV27 and J usage is TRBJ2-1; the D is unclear. V was shortened by 6 bases and J by 0 bases, with 12 bases between the two germline ends. Germline CDR1 MNHEY, CDR2 SMNVEV (reference sequence). The CDR3 consists of 15 residues. CDR3 sequence reads: CASSQTASSYNEQFF. The CDR3 DNA follows: TGTGCCAGCAGCCAGACTGCGAGCTCCTACAATGAGCAGTTCTTC.

This clonotype occurred many times. J is TRBJ2-1 and V is TRBV20-1; no clear D gene. Germline V gene lookup returns CDR1 DFQATT and CDR2 SNEGSKA (reference sequence). This CDR3 comprises 13 residues. V was pared by 0 bases and J by 6 bases, with 9 bases between. This chain's CDR3 is CSARDPRSNEQFF. The CDR3 DNA reads TGCAGTGCTAGAGATCCCCGGTCCAATGAGCAGTTCTTC.